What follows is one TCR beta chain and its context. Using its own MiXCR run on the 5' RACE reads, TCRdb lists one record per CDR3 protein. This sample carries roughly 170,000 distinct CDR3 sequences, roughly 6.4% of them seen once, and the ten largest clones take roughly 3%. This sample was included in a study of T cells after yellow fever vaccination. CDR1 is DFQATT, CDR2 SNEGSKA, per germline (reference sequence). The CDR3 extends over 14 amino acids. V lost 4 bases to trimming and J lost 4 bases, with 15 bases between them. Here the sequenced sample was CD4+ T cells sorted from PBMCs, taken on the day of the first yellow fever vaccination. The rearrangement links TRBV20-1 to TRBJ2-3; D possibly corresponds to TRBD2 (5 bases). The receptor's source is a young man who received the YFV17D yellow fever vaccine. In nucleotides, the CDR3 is TGCAGTGCTACCCCCGGCCGGGGATCAGATACGCAGTATTTT. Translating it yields CSATPGRGSDTQYF.